The 11 T cell receptor beta chains in this list originate from one sample, sequenced in a study of CD8+CD57+ T cells in acquired aplastic anemia. For CDR3 and TCR beta VDJ profiling, genomic DNA was the template used. TCRdb reanalysed the reads using MiXCR and keeps one entry per CDR3 protein. The sample lists some 180,000 distinct CDR3 sequences, roughly 65% occurring once. Flow cytometry had shown expanded CD8+CD57+ cells in the patients chosen for sequencing. The specimen was sorted CD4+, CD8+, or CD8+CD57+ T cells (not recorded which) from PBMCs. Receptors originate from a human donor with aplastic anemia.

The V gene is TRBV5-1, the J gene TRBJ2-7; 7 bases are shared with TRBD1. The ends lost 4 bases at V and 5 bases at J; junction bases unmatched: 6. The CDR3 is made up of 13 amino acids. The germline V gene has CDR1 SGHRS and CDR2 YFSETQ. The CDR3 sequence is CASSRDRADEQYF. CDR3 coding DNA: TGCGCCAGCAGCCGCGACAGGGCCGACGAGCAGTACTTC.

J is TRBJ2-7 and V is TRBV20-1, with 9 bases aligning to TRBD2. The germline gives CDR1 DFQATT, CDR2 SNEGSKA (reference sequence). This CDR3 is 16 amino acids long. J gave up 2 bases and V 0 bases, and 8 bases lay outside the gene matches. The CDR3 here is CSARDLLAGLPYEQYF. In DNA form, the CDR3 reads TGCAGTGCTAGAGATCTCCTAGCGGGGTTACCCTACGAGCAGTACTTC.

In this sample, this clonotype turned up many times. Germline is not matched at one junction end, which may reflect a read error. The V and J genes are TRBV7-9 and TRBJ2-7; either TRBD1 or TRBD2 may supply D (5 bases each). The length of the CDR3 is 16 residues. Germline V gene sequence: CDR1 SEHNR, CDR2 FQNEAQ (reference sequence). The CDR3 sequence is CTSSSSPREPAYEQYF. CDR3 coding DNA: TGTACCAGCAGCTCGTCACCCAGGGAGCCGGCCTACGAGCAGTACTTC.

There are many counts of this clonotype. This sequence joins TRBV7-2 and TRBJ1-2; D perhaps matches TRBD1 (5 bases). CDR3 length: 17 amino acids. V was trimmed by 5 bases and J by 0 bases, leaving 19 bases between them. CDR1 is SGHTA, CDR2 FQGNSA, per germline. The CDR3, as DNA: TGTGCCAGCAGCCTACCGGGGGGAGGGGCGGCTAACTATGGCTACACCTTC. This gives the protein CASSLPGGGAANYGYTF.

The V call is TRBV7-6, the J call TRBJ1-2, with D perhaps matching TRBD1 (5 bases). There are 14 residues in the CDR3. V lost 3 bases to trimming and J lost 8 bases, with 16 bases between them. The germline gives CDR1 SGHVS, CDR2 FNYEAQ. CDR3 sequence: CASSLGSGTSGYTF. As DNA, the CDR3 is TGTGCCAGCAGCTTGGGGTCCGGGACGTCCGGCTACACCTTC.

The V gene is TRBV20-1, the J gene TRBJ2-3; unclear D gene. V gave up 0 bases and J gave up 11 bases, with 27 bases separating them. The CDR3 extends over 17 amino acids. Looked up from germline, CDR1 is DFQATT and CDR2 is SNEGSKA (reference sequence). The CDR3 reads CSARDGVWRSPNNEQYF. The CDR3, as DNA: TGCAGTGCTAGAGATGGGGTGTGGCGTAGCCCCAACAATGAGCAGTATTTT.

The genes are TRBV24-1 and TRBJ1-2, with TRBD1 matching over 10 bases. Germline CDR1 is KGHDR and CDR2 is SFDVKD. The CDR3 runs to 16 residues. V dropped 5 bases and J dropped 7; count of bases not matched to a gene: 12. CDR3 region: CATSAPQGQGVAGYTF. The CDR3 DNA sequence: TGTGCCACCAGTGCCCCCCAAGGACAGGGGGTCGCTGGCTACACCTTC.

The chain employs TRBV6-6 and TRBJ2-7; D possibly uses TRBD1 or TRBD2 (6 bases each). V gave up 7 bases and J gave up 1 base, with 14 bases separating them. This CDR3 region has 14 residues. The germline gives CDR1 MNHNY, CDR2 SVGAGI (reference sequence). In DNA form, the CDR3 reads TGTGCCAGCATCCCCGGGGGCGGATCCTACGAGCAGTACTTC. It yields the protein CASIPGGGSYEQYF.

The J gene is TRBJ2-1, the V gene TRBV27; either TRBD1 or TRBD2 may supply D (5 bases each). CDR3 length equals 14 residues. The germline CDR1 and CDR2 sequences are MNHEY and SMNVEV (reference sequence). V gave up 5 bases and J gave up 5 bases, with 13 bases separating them. The CDR3 sequence: CASSRGPTDNEQFF. In DNA, the CDR3 is TGTGCCAGCAGTCGGGGACCGACAGACAATGAGCAGTTCTTC.

The chain recombines TRBV7-8 with TRBJ1-1; D remains ambiguous. The germline V gene encodes CDR1 SGHVS and CDR2 FQNEAQ. V lost 1 base, J lost 1 base, and 7 bases lay in between. This CDR3 is built from 14 residues. The CDR3: CASSLERANTEAFF. Here the CDR3 DNA reads TGTGCCAGCAGCTTAGAAAGAGCGAACACTGAAGCTTTCTTT. The variable domain in full, completed from reference TRBV7-8 and TRBJ1-1, reads GAGVSQSPRYKVAKRGQDVALRCDPISGHVSLFWYQQALGQGPEFLTYFQNEAQLDKSGLPSDRFFAERPEGSVSTLKIQRTQQEDSAVYLCASSLERANTEAFFGQGTRLTVV.

The genes are TRBV7-2 and TRBJ2-3; 8 bases fit TRBD2. The CDR3 spans 15 residues. Germline V gene data show CDR1 as SGHTA and CDR2 as FQGNSA. The J segment lost 11 bases and the V segment lost 1 base, leaving 11 bases of the junction unmatched. This chain's CDR3 is CASSLGLALGNEQYF. CDR3 coding DNA: TGTGCCAGCAGCTTAGGACTAGCGTTGGGCAATGAGCAGTATTTT.